This TCR beta chain comes out of a study of brain T cells in children with intractable seizures. Study results and caveats: Patients' HCMV serostatus was unknown; virus specificity rests on CDR3 similarity alone.

Worth noting for this clone: Its antigen is as yet unknown.

Here immunoSEQ multiplex PCR was the method, and the copy in TCRdb shows in-frame clones only, minus some. The table shows 110,000 or so clones, with 94% occurring only once. Germline loops: CDR1 SGHAT, CDR2 FQDESV (reference sequence). The CDR3 covers 16 residues. V lost 2 bases, J lost 0 bases, and 10 bases lay in between. Before surgery, patients took at least one anti-epileptic drug. The chain uses TRBV11-1 and TRBJ2-2; a weak D match, TRBD1 (6 bases). The sample here was peripheral blood, taken at surgery. The receptor's source is a boy in the first two years of life with hemimegalencephaly and intractable seizures. This chain's CDR3 is CASSLPDSANTGELFF. The CDR3 nucleotides read TGTGCCAGCAGCTTACCGGACAGCGCGAACACCGGGGAGCTGTTTTTT.